A selection of T cell receptor beta chains follows, all from one sample in a study of blood T cells in healthy people across ages. From the 5' RACE reads, TCRdb called clonotypes with MiXCR, one entry per CDR3 protein. The sample carries around 990,000 distinct CDR3 sequences, roughly two fifths recorded once. The source material was blood. These receptors were obtained from a man aged 18-30 years in good health. Each CDR3 is given without its conserved first and last residue. Fields, in order: V gene, CDR3 protein.

>TRBV5-1
ASSSGHTSYNEQF
>TRBV6-2/TRBV6-3
ASRRTGTYNEQY
>TRBV28
ASTPPGLRYT
>TRBV12-5
ASGPPGLGSNEQF
>TRBV4-2
ASSQGDISDYNEKLF
>TRBV7-9
ASGDFNGYT
>TRBV5-4
ASSPYYGSYGYT
>TRBV7-9
ASSAWRGSDNYGYT
>TRBV12-3/TRBV12-4
ASSLRRGGLHNEQF
>TRBV18
ASSPDGIMNTEAF
>TRBV11-2
ASSLELGSNTGELF
>TRBV20-1
SARSGTEAF
>TRBV7-2
ASSLSTSGGAEGTDTQY
>TRBV2
ASGLGKGYT
>TRBV7-8
AILDAGANVLT
>TRBV4-3
ASSQEGTQVDTQY
>TRBV28
ASKGGIYGYT
>TRBV10-3
AISPTTGSSYEQY
>TRBV20-1
SAVGYLSNQPQH
>TRBV9
ASSVGTGAVYGYT
>TRBV28
ASSPPVGSGYGYT
>TRBV9
ASSVEGATGELF
>TRBV20-1
SARGPLNGYT
>TRBV20-1
SALTRKSEQF
>TRBV4-1
ASSQSGGALGEQF
>TRBV2
ASSELAGTDTQY
>TRBV5-1
ASSLEGSNVQF
>TRBV12-3/TRBV12-4
ASSFSLQDGAF
>TRBV4-3
ASSQGLLGDGEAF
>TRBV28
ASNGQAYNEQY
>TRBV2
ASSDLGGGITEAF
>TRBV10-3
AITRTPQETQY
>TRBV12-3/TRBV12-4
ASRLTGVSTEAF
>TRBV12-3/TRBV12-4
VSSLTGQGAYYGYT
>TRBV7-2
ASSLDASPDGYT
>TRBV5-1
ASSSTDLNTEAF
>TRBV10-3
TISGQGRNTGELF
>TRBV12-3/TRBV12-4
ASSPVRDGYT
>TRBV9
ASSAPPYRDKDEKLF
>TRBV12-3/TRBV12-4
ASTPSTAPGLAKNIQY
>TRBV7-3
ASSLIPGTGSTEAF
>TRBV4-3
ASSQERAPTFSNQPQH
>TRBV4-3
ASSPKTLHTDTQY
>TRBV4-1
ASSQDGDRSYGYT
>TRBV29-1
SAGVDTGNYGYT
>TRBV27
ASSLSLPSWTEAF
>TRBV6-6
ASKQGAMGYT
>TRBV4-3
ASSQEKVGAHDYGYT
>TRBV6-5
ASSSPAGGWTGELF
>TRBV19
DSTRDITDTQY
>TRBV7-9
ASSPPWGKYTGELF
>TRBV5-6
ASSLGAPNQPQH
>TRBV12-5
ASGLERQPQH
>TRBV20-1
SARPTQETQY
>TRBV6-1
ASSERGGPPDTQY